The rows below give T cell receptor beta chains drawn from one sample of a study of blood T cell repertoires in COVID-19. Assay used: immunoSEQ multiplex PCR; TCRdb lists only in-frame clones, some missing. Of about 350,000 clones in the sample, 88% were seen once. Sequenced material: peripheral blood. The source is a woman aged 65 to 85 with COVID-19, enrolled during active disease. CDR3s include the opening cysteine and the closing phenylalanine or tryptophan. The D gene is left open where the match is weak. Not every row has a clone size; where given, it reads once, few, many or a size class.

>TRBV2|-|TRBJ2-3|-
CASRRTASTDTQYF
TGTGCCAGCAGGAGGACAGCTAGCACAGATACGCAGTATTTT
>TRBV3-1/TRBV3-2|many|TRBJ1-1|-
CASSQAGVNEAFF
TGTGCCAGCAGCCAAGCAGGGGTTAATGAAGCTTTCTTT
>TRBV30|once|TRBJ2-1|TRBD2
CAWSGGGGASIQFF
TGTGCCTGGAGTGGGGGCGGGGGGGCCTCAATACAGTTCTTC
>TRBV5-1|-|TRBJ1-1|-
CASTTGMNTEAFF
TGCGCCAGCACCACGGGGATGAACACTGAAGCTTTCTTT
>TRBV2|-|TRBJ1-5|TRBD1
CASSESLGTASNQPQHF
TGTGCCAGCAGTGAATCACTCGGGACAGCTAGCAATCAGCCCCAGCATTTT
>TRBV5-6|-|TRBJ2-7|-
CASSFPSSYEQYF
TGTGCCAGCAGCTTCCCTAGCTCCTACGAGCAGTACTTC
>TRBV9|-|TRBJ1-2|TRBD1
CASSAAPQGAGAYGYTF
TGTGCCAGCAGCGCTGCCCCCCAGGGGGCGGGTGCCTATGGCTACACCTTC
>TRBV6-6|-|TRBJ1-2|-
CASTPIPLYGYTF
TGTGCCAGCACACCTATTCCCCTCTATGGCTACACCTTC
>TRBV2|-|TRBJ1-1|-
CASSEPYNTEAFF
TGTGCCAGCAGTGAACCTTATAACACTGAAGCTTTCTTT
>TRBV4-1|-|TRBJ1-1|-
CASSHPGQRTEAFF
TGCGCCAGCAGCCACCCTGGACAAAGAACTGAAGCTTTCTTT
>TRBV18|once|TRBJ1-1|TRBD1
CASSPNPNRGTEAFF
TGTGCCAGCTCACCAAACCCAAACAGGGGGACTGAAGCTTTCTTT
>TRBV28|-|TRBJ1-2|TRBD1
CASIHRDRGLGYTF
TGTGCCAGCATACACCGGGACAGGGGGCTGGGCTACACCTTC
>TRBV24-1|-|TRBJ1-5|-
CATSDSERQPQHF
TGTGCCACCAGTGATTCCGAGCGCCAGCCCCAGCATTTT
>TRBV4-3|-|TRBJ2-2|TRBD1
CASSQAGQGSGGELFF
TGCGCCAGCAGCCAAGCGGGACAGGGGTCGGGCGGGGAGCTGTTTTTT
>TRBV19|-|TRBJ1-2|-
CASSMSGGNYGYTF
TGTGCCAGTAGTATGAGTGGGGGCAACTATGGCTACACCTTC
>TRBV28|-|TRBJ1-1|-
CASGLGDLKAFF
TGTGCCAGCGGGCTGGGAGATTTAAAAGCTTTCTTT
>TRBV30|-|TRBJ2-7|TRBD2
CAWTRGGYEQYF
TGTGCCTGGACCCGGGGGGGCTACGAGCAGTACTTC
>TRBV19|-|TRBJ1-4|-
CASSIQGRQSELFF
TGTGCCAGTAGTATACAGGGAAGGCAATCGGAACTGTTTTTT
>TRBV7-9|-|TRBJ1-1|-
CASSFGQQEGDTEAFF
TGTGCCAGCAGCTTTGGACAGCAAGAGGGGGACACTGAAGCTTTCTTT
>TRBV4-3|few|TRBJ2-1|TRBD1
CASSRDSGTWNEQFF
TGCGCCAGCAGCCGGGACAGTGGGACATGGAATGAGCAGTTCTTC
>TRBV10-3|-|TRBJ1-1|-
CATVRPVNTEAFF
TGTGCCACCGTGAGGCCGGTGAACACTGAAGCTTTCTTT
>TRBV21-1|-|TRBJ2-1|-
CASINRVGSYNEQFF
TGTGCCAGCATCAACAGGGTCGGGTCCTACAATGAGCAGTTCTTC
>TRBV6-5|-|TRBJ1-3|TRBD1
CASSYGDRGSGNTIYF
TGTGCCAGCAGTTACGGCGACAGGGGGTCCGGAAACACCATATATTTT
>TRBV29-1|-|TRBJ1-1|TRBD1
CSAGRDRGPSNTEAFF
TGCAGCGCAGGCCGGGACAGGGGGCCCTCGAACACTGAAGCTTTCTTT
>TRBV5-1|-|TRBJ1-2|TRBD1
CASSSGWGQGTNYGYTF
TGCGCCAGCAGCTCGGGGTGGGGACAGGGGACAAACTATGGCTACACCTTC
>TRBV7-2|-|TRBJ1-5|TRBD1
CASSLKGGGNQPQHF
TGTGCCAGCAGCTTGAAAGGGGGCGGCAATCAGCCCCAGCATTTT
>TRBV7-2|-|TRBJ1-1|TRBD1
CASSWRDRGFAEAFF
TGTGCCAGCAGCTGGCGGGACAGGGGTTTCGCTGAAGCTTTCTTT
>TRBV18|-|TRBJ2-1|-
CASRQYNEQFF
TGTGCCAGCAGACAGTACAATGAGCAGTTCTTC
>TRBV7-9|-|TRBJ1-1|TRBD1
CASSFEGGITEAFF
TGTGCCAGCAGCTTCGAAGGGGGCATCACTGAAGCTTTCTTT
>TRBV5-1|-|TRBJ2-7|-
CASSLETPFYEQYF
TGCGCCAGCAGCTTAGAGACTCCTTTCTACGAGCAGTACTTC
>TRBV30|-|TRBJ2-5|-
CAWSSYERGFGETQYF
TGTGCCTGGAGTTCCTACGAAAGGGGATTTGGAGAGACCCAGTACTTC
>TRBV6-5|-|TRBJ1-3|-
CASSYNARSSGNTIYF
TGTGCCAGCAGTTATAATGCACGGTCCTCTGGAAACACCATATATTTT
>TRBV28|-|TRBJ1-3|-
CASSFISGNTIYF
TGTGCCAGCAGTTTTATCTCTGGAAACACCATATATTTT
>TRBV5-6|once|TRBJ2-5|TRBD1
CASSPVSGGMETQYF
TGTGCCAGCAGCCCCGTTTCAGGGGGCATGGAGACCCAGTACTTC
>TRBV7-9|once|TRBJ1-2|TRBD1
CASSRGQGANYGYTF
TGTGCCAGCAGCCGTGGCCAGGGGGCCAACTATGGCTACACCTTC
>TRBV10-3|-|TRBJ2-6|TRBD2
CAISESQGLAGVSGANVLTF
TGTGCCATCAGTGAGTCCCAGGGACTAGCGGGGGTCTCTGGGGCCAACGTCCTGACTTTC
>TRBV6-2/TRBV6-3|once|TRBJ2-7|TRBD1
CASSSGTGGYEQYF
TGTGCCAGCAGTTCCGGGACAGGGGGTTACGAGCAGTACTTC
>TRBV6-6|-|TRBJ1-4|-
CASRIAGDEKLFF
TGTGCCAGCAGAATAGCGGGGGATGAAAAACTGTTTTTT
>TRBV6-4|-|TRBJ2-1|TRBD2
CASSASGEAYNEQFF
TGTGCCAGCAGTGCTAGCGGGGAAGCCTACAATGAGCAGTTCTTC
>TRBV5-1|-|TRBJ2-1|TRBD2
CASSFQLAGGINEQFF
TGCGCCAGCAGCTTCCAACTAGCGGGGGGAATCAATGAGCAGTTCTTC
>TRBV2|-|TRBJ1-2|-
CASSGRSYGYTF
TGTGCCAGCAGCGGGAGATCCTATGGCTACACCTTC
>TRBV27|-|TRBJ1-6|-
CASRLQGSWSPLHF
TGTGCCAGCCGACTACAGGGATCGTGGTCACCCCTCCACTTT
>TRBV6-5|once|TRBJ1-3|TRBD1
CASQGAKLSGNTIYF
TGTGCCAGCCAGGGGGCGAAGTTATCTGGAAACACCATATATTTT
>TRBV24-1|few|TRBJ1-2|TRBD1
CATSPPGQGSGYTF
TGTGCCACCTCTCCCCCGGGACAGGGCTCTGGCTACACCTTC
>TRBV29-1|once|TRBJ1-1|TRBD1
CSVNRGENTEAFF
TGCAGCGTGAACAGGGGAGAGAACACTGAAGCTTTCTTT
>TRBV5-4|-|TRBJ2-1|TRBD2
CASSFDGLADYNEQFF
TGTGCCAGCAGCTTTGACGGACTAGCGGATTACAATGAGCAGTTCTTC
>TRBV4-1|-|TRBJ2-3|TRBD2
CASRSGGPWTDTQYF
TGCGCCAGCAGAAGCGGGGGCCCATGGACAGATACGCAGTATTTT
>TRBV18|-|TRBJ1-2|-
CASSSDNSYGYTF
TGTGCCAGCTCCTCGGACAATTCCTATGGCTACACCTTC
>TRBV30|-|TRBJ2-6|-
CAWGQSGANVLTF
TGTGCCTGGGGACAGTCGGGGGCCAACGTCCTGACTTTC
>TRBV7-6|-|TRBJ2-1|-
CASSPRYEQFF
TGTGCCAGCAGCCCCCGTTATGAGCAGTTCTTC